The clone carrying this T cell receptor (beta chain) showed up many times. This sample was taken from a study of blood T cells in healthy people across ages. A second about 6 to 11 cycle PCR used barcoded and J-beta primers. TCRdb re-called the 5' RACE reads with MiXCR, one entry per CDR3 protein. In the table there are 550,000 to 750,000 distinct CDR3 sequences, under 25% of which are singletons. The receptor was derived from a man in his sixties or seventies in good health. Sequencing was carried out using blood.

In DNA, the CDR3 is TGTGCCACCAGTGCCGGGGCGGGGGACCAAGAGACCCAGTACTTC. It encodes CATSAGAGDQETQYF. The chain couples TRBV24-1 to TRBJ2-5; 7 nucleotides match TRBD2. The junction had 5 bases not matched to a gene; V was cut back by 5 bases and J by 0 bases. Per germline, CDR1 KGHDR and CDR2 SFDVKD. The CDR3 length is 15 residues.